This T cell receptor beta chain was captured by sequencing in a study of T cells after yellow fever vaccination. CDR1 KGHDR and CDR2 SFDVKD come from the germline V gene. The CDR3 loop spans 14 amino acids. V lost 3 bases and J 6 bases, leaving 12 bases between the germline ends. TCRdb called the 5' RACE reads again in MiXCR, with one record for every CDR3 protein. The data hold 500,000 to 650,000 distinct CDR3 sequences, with about 13% observed a single time. This clonotype was recorded a few times. The chain is built from TRBV24-1 and TRBJ2-3; a possible D gene is TRBD2 (6 bases). The TCR comes from a man younger than 40 who received the YFV17D yellow fever vaccine. The sample in question was PBMCs, obtained on the day of the yellow fever booster vaccination. The CDR3 DNA reads as TGTGCCACCAGTGATGCGGGGAGGCTTGATACGCAGTATTTT. Encoded protein: CATSDAGRLDTQYF.